Reported below is one T cell receptor (beta chain). CDR3 regions were amplified by Arm-PCR using iRepertoire HTBI primers to build TCR beta libraries. TCRdb reanalysed the multiplex PCR reads using MiXCR and keeps one entry per CDR3 protein. The repertoire includes some 340,000 distinct CDR3 sequences, approximately 23% of them detected once, and around a quarter sits in the top ten. Sample time point: persistent/refractory GD, antithyroid drugs over 5 years with positive TRAb. There was RNA extracted from PBMCs, and the TCR library was made from it. The entry originates in a study of regulatory T cells in long-lasting Graves disease. The sequence came from a woman in her thirties or forties with Graves disease. The material sequenced was peripheral blood mononuclear cells (PBMCs), taken when the disease was refractory, from a patient treated with antithyroid drugs.

The CDR3 DNA sequence: TGCAGTGCTAACTCCGGGACGGAATACGAGCAGTACTTC. Its translation is CSANSGTEYEQYF. This chain joins TRBV20-1 and TRBJ2-7, with D perhaps matching TRBD1 or TRBD2 (5 bases each). Germline CDR1 is DFQATT and CDR2 is SNEGSKA (reference sequence). Trimming stripped 4 bases from V and 4 bases from J, with 14 bases between. CDR3 length: 13 residues.